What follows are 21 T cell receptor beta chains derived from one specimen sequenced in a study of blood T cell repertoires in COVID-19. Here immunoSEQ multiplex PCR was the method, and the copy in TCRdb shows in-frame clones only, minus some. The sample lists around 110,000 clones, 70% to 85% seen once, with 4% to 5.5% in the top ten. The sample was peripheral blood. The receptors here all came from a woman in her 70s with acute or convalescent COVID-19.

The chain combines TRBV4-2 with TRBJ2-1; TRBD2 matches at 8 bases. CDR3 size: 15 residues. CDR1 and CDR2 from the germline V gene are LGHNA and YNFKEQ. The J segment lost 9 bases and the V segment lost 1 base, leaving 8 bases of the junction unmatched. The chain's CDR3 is CASSQGDGGVGEQFF. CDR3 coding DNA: TGTGCCAGCAGCCAAGGCGACGGGGGGGTGGGTGAGCAGTTCTTC.

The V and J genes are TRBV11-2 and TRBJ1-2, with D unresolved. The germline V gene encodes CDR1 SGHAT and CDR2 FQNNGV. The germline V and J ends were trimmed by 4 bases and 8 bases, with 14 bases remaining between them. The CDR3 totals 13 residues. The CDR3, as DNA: TGTGCCAGCAGCTACCCGAGGGAGGTGGGCTACACCTTC. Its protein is CASSYPREVGYTF.

The CDR3 DNA is TGCGCCAGCCAAGGAGCCAGCGGGGCGGCGACCCAGTACTTC. This sequence encodes CASQGASGAATQYF. The chain recombines TRBV5-1 with TRBJ2-5, with TRBD2 matching 7 bases. The V and J ends lost 7 bases and 7 bases, in that order; junction bases with no gene match: 13. Germline CDR1 and CDR2: SGHRS and YFSETQ. The length of the CDR3 is 14 residues.

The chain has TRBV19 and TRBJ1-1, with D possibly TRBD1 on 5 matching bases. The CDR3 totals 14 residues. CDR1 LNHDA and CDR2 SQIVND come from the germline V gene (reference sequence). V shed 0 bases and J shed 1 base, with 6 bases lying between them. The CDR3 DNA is TGTGCCAGTAGTATAGAAACAGGGAACACTGAAGCTTTCTTT. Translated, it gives CASSIETGNTEAFF. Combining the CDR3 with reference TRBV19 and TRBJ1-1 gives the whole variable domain DGGITQSPKYLFRKEGQNVTLSCEQNLNHDAMYWYRQDPGQGLRLIYYSQIVNDFQKGDIAEGYSVSREKKESFPLTVTSAQKNPTAFYLCASSIETGNTEAFFGQGTRLTVV.

CDR3 in amino acids: CASSVKRTGELFF. CDR3 coding DNA: TGCGCCAGCAGTGTAAAGCGCACCGGGGAGCTGTTTTTT. The V and J genes are TRBV10-1 and TRBJ2-2, with D unclear. This CDR3 has 13 amino acids. The germline V and J ends were trimmed by 4 bases and 4 bases, with 7 bases remaining between them. Germline V gene lookup returns CDR1 WNHNN and CDR2 SYGVQD (reference sequence).

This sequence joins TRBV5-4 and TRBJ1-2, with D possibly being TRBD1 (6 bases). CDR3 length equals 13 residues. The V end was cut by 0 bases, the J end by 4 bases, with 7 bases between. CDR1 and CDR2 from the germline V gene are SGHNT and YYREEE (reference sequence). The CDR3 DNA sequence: TGTGCCAGCAGCTTGGGGACAGCCTATGGCTACACCTTC. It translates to CASSLGTAYGYTF.

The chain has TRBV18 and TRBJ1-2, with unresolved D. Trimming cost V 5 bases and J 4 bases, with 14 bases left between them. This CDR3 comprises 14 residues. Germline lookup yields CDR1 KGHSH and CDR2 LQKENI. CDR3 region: CASSSPPEVYGYTF. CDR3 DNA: TGTGCCAGCTCATCCCCCCCGGAGGTCTATGGCTACACCTTC.

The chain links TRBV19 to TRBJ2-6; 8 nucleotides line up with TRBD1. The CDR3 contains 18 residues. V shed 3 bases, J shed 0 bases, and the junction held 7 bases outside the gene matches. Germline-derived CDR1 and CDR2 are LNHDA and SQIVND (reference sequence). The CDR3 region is CASSMTGALFSGANVLTF. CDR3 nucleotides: TGTGCCAGTAGTATGACAGGGGCGTTGTTCTCTGGGGCCAACGTCCTGACTTTC. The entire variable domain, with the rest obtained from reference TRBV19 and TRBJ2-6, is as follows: DGGITQSPKYLFRKEGQNVTLSCEQNLNHDAMYWYRQDPGQGLRLIYYSQIVNDFQKGDIAEGYSVSREKKESFPLTVTSAQKNPTAFYLCASSMTGALFSGANVLTFGAGSRLTVL.

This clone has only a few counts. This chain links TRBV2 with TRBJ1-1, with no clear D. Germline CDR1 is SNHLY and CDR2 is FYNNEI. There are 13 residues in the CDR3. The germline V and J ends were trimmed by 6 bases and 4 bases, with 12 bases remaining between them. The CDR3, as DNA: TGTGCCAGCAGGGATCTATCGGGCACTGAAGCTTTCTTT. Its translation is CASRDLSGTEAFF.

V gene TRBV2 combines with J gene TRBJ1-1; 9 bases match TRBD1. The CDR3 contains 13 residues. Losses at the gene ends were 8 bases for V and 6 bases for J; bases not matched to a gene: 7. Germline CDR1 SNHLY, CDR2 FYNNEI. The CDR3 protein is CASFGQGKPEAFF. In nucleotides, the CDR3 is TGTGCCAGCTTCGGACAGGGGAAACCTGAAGCTTTCTTT.

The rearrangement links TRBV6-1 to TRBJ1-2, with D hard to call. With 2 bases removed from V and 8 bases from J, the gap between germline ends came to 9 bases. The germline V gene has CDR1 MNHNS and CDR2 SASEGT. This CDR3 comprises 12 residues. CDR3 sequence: CASSELPGGYTF. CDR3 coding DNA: TGTGCCAGCAGTGAACTCCCTGGCGGCTACACCTTC.

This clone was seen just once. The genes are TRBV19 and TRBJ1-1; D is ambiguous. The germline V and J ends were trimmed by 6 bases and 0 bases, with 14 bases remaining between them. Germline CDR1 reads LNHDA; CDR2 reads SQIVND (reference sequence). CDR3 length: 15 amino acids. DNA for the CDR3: TGTGCCAGTAGCACCTTCGGACTTTTGAACACTGAAGCTTTCTTT. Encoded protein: CASSTFGLLNTEAFF. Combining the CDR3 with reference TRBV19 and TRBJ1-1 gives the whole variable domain DGGITQSPKYLFRKEGQNVTLSCEQNLNHDAMYWYRQDPGQGLRLIYYSQIVNDFQKGDIAEGYSVSREKKESFPLTVTSAQKNPTAFYLCASSTFGLLNTEAFFGQGTRLTVV.

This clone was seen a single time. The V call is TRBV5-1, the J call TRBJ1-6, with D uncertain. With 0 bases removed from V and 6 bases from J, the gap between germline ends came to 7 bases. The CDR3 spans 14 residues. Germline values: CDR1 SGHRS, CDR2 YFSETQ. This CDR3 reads CASSLVSPNSPLHF. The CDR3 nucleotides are TGCGCCAGCAGCTTGGTGAGCCCTAATTCACCCCTCCACTTT.

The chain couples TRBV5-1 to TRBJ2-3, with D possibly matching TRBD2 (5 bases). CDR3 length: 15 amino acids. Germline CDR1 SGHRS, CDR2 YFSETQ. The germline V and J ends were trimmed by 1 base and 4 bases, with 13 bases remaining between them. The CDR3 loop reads CASSLMASSPDTQYF. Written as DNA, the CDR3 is TGCGCCAGCAGCTTGATGGCTAGCTCCCCAGATACGCAGTATTTT.

CDR3 in DNA: TGTGCCTGGAGTGTACAGGGGAGTTACACAGATACGCAGTATTTT. Residues: CAWSVQGSYTDTQYF. The chain combines TRBV30 with TRBJ2-3; 7 nucleotides line up with TRBD1. The V gene's germline CDR1 is GTSNPN and CDR2 SVGIG (reference sequence). CDR3 length equals 15 residues. The trim removed 0 bases at V and 2 bases at J, leaving 5 bases unmatched.

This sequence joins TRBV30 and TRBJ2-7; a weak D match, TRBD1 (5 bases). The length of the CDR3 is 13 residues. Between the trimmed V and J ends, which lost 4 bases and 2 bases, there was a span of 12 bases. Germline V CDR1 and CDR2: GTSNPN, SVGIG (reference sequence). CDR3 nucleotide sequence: TGTGCCTGGAATAGGCCAGGGACCTACGAGCAGTACTTC. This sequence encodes CAWNRPGTYEQYF.

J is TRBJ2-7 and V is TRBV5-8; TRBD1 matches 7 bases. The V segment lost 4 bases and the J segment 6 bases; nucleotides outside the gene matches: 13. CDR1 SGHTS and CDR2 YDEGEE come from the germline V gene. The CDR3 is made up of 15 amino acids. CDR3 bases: TGTGCCAGCAGCCTCTTAAACGGACAGGTTGGCGAGCAGTACGTC. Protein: CASSLLNGQVGEQYV.

The CDR3 is CASSSPLGSYGYTF. CDR3 nucleotide sequence: TGTGCCAGCAGCTCCCCGTTGGGGAGCTATGGCTACACCTTC. V usage is TRBV7-2 and J usage is TRBJ1-2; D gene uncertain. Per germline, CDR1 SGHTA and CDR2 FQGNSA. Trimming took 4 bases from V and 4 from J, leaving 13 bases between them. The CDR3 is 14 amino acids.

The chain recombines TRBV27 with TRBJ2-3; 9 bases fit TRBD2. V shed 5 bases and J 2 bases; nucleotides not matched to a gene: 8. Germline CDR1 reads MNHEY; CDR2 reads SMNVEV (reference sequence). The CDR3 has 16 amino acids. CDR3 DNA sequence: TGTGCCAGCAGTCAATACCGCGGGGGGGCCACAGATACGCAGTATTTT. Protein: CASSQYRGGATDTQYF.

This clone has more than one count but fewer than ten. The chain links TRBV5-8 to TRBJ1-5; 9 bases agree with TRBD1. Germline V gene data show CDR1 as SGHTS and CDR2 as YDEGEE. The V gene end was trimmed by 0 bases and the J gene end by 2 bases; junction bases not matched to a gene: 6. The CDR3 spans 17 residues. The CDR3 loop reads CASSLATWTGGNQPQHF. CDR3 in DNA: TGTGCCAGCAGCTTGGCTACATGGACAGGGGGCAATCAGCCCCAGCATTTT. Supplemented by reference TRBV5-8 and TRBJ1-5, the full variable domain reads EAGVTQSPTHLIKTRGQQATLRCSPISGHTSVYWYQQALGLGLQFLLWYDEGEERNRGNFPPRFSGRQFPNYSSELNVNALELEDSALYLCASSLATWTGGNQPQHFGDGTRLSIL.

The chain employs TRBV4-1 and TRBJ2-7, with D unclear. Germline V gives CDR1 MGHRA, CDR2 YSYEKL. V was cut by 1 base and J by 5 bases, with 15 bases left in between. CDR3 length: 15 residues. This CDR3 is CASSQAELTVHEQYF. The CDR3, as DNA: TGCGCCAGCAGCCAAGCTGAGTTAACAGTTCACGAGCAGTACTTC.